The rows below give T cell receptor beta chains drawn from one sample of a study of blood T cell repertoires in COVID-19. Method: immunoSEQ multiplex PCR; TCRdb's copy keeps in-frame clones and lacks some. The data contain approximately 110,000 clones, approximately 92% of them seen just once; the ten biggest clones take up roughly 30%. The sample taken for sequencing was peripheral blood. These receptors came from a woman aged 80 or over with acute or convalescent COVID-19. Both conserved end residues are part of each CDR3. The D gene is left open where the match is weak. Clone size appears in some rows only: once, few, many, or a class for an expanded clone.

cdr3_length clone_size j_call d_call v_call cdr3_aa cdr3_nt
14 few TRBJ1-5 . TRBV28 CASSSWGGNQPQHF TGTGCCAGCAGTTCGTGGGGGGGCAATCAGCCCCAGCATTTT
14 . TRBJ1-1 . TRBV6-5 CASSYSEDNTEAFF TGTGCCAGCAGTTACTCCGAGGATAACACTGAAGCTTTCTTT
15 . TRBJ1-1 . TRBV5-1 CASSLVYRRVNEAFF TGCGCCAGCAGCTTGGTTTATCGGAGGGTAAACGAAGCTTTCTTT
15 . TRBJ2-2 . TRBV13 CASSLAVTNTGELFF TGTGCCAGCAGCTTAGCCGTGACAAACACCGGGGAGCTGTTTTTT
13 . TRBJ2-5 . TRBV7-9 CAEGFTGPETQYF TGTGCCGAAGGATTCACAGGGCCCGAGACCCAGTACTTC
16 . TRBJ2-3 TRBD2 TRBV18 CASSSSGGQYTDTQYF TGTGCCAGCTCATCCAGCGGGGGACAATACACAGATACGCAGTATTTT
14 . TRBJ1-6 . TRBV7-2 CASSSLPVNSPLHF TGTGCCAGCAGCTCTCTACCCGTTAATTCACCCCTCCACTTT
15 . TRBJ1-6 . TRBV2 CASSELGGGNSPLHF TGTGCCAGCAGTGAGCTCGGGGGAGGTAATTCACCCCTCCACTTT
14 . TRBJ1-1 . TRBV6-5 CASRYGRTTTEAFF TGTGCCAGCAGATACGGACGGACAACCACTGAAGCTTTCTTT
13 . TRBJ1-1 . TRBV12-3/TRBV12-4 CASISTGNTEAFF TGTGCCAGCATCTCGACAGGGAACACTGAAGCTTTCTTT
14 once TRBJ1-1 TRBD1 TRBV5-1 CASSWGQGDTEAFF TGCGCCAGCAGCTGGGGACAGGGAGACACTGAAGCTTTCTTT
15 . TRBJ2-1 TRBD1 TRBV10-3 CAIEPGQGAYNEQFF TGTGCCATCGAACCGGGACAGGGTGCCTACAATGAGCAGTTCTTC
13 . TRBJ2-4 . TRBV6-5 CASRSNRENIQYF TGTGCCAGCAGGTCGAACAGGGAAAACATTCAGTACTTC
13 . TRBJ2-3 . TRBV7-2 CASSYGVGDTQYF TGTGCCAGCAGCTATGGTGTCGGAGATACGCAGTATTTT
14 . TRBJ2-7 . TRBV11-2 CASSLDTISYEQYF TGTGCCAGCAGCTTAGACACAATCTCCTACGAGCAGTACTTC
15 . TRBJ2-1 TRBD1 TRBV28 CASSSQTGVLNEQFF TGTGCCAGCAGTAGCCAGACAGGGGTTCTGAATGAGCAGTTCTTC
15 . TRBJ1-3 . TRBV9 CASSVGFLSGNTIYF TGTGCCAGCAGCGTAGGTTTTCTCTCTGGAAACACCATATATTTT
15 . TRBJ2-7 . TRBV19 CASSPRVQSSYEQYF TGTGCCAGTAGTCCCCGGGTCCAGAGCTCCTACGAGCAGTACTTC
13 . TRBJ1-5 . TRBV4-1 CASSQPGNQPQHF TGCGCCAGCAGCCAACCAGGCAATCAGCCCCAGCATTTT
15 . TRBJ2-3 TRBD1 TRBV2 CASSEQWTGGDTQYF TGTGCCAGCAGTGAACAATGGACAGGGGGAGATACGCAGTATTTT
13 . TRBJ2-1 . TRBV24-1 CATSSYSYNEQFF TGTGCCACCAGCTCCTATTCTTACAATGAGCAGTTCTTC
15 once TRBJ2-3 TRBD2 TRBV5-1 CASSLPGGNTDTQYF TGCGCCAGCAGCCTACCGGGGGGGAACACAGATACGCAGTATTTT
15 . TRBJ2-3 . TRBV5-4 CASWNSGVGTDTQYF TGTGCCAGCTGGAACTCGGGAGTAGGAACAGATACGCAGTATTTT
14 once TRBJ2-7 . TRBV2 CASSVRTNSYEQYF TGTGCCAGCAGTGTAAGGACAAACTCCTACGAGCAGTACTTC
14 . TRBJ2-1 . TRBV6-5 CASSGQRAYNEQFF TGTGCCAGCAGCGGGCAGCGGGCCTACAATGAGCAGTTCTTC
13 . TRBJ2-1 . TRBV29-1 CSGELRGLNEQFF TGCAGCGGGGAGTTGCGAGGGCTGAATGAGCAGTTCTTC
14 . TRBJ1-5 TRBD1 TRBV20-1 CSASLDRAGQPQHF TGCAGTGCTAGTCTGGACAGGGCAGGGCAGCCCCAGCATTTT
17 . TRBJ2-7 . TRBV5-1 CASSMGEDGTYSYEQYF TGCGCCAGCAGCATGGGTGAAGACGGGACTTACTCCTACGAGCAGTACTTC
16 few TRBJ2-3 . TRBV5-1 CASSREGGAGTDTQYF TGCGCCAGCAGCCGTGAGGGGGGGGCTGGCACAGATACGCAGTATTTT
14 . TRBJ1-6 TRBD1 TRBV9 CASSQGQGGSPLHF TGTGCCAGCAGCCAAGGACAGGGGGGGTCACCCCTCCACTTT
13 . TRBJ2-7 . TRBV7-2 CASSLAGPYEQYF TGTGCCAGCAGCTTGGCGGGACCCTACGAGCAGTACTTC
16 . TRBJ2-2 TRBD1 TRBV7-3 CASSVTGGPNTGELFF TGTGCCAGCAGCGTCACAGGGGGCCCGAACACCGGGGAGCTGTTTTTT
14 . TRBJ2-7 TRBD1 TRBV2 CASTSQGAGYEQYF TGTGCCAGCACCAGTCAGGGGGCCGGGTACGAGCAGTACTTC
15 . TRBJ1-5 TRBD1 TRBV18 CASSPGQDSNQPQHF TGTGCCAGCTCACCAGGACAGGATAGCAATCAGCCCCAGCATTTT
15 . TRBJ1-3 . TRBV18 CASSPTSNSGNTIYF TGTGCCAGCTCACCGACAAGCAACTCTGGAAACACCATATATTTT
16 few TRBJ1-1 TRBD1 TRBV2 CASSRTGGKLNTEAFF TGTGCCAGCAGCCGGACAGGGGGCAAACTAAACACTGAAGCTTTCTTT
14 once TRBJ1-5 . TRBV5-6 CASSLISGNQPQHF TGTGCCAGCAGCTTGATCTCCGGCAATCAGCCCCAGCATTTT
16 . TRBJ1-2 . TRBV27 CASSLVYRDNNYGYTF TGTGCCAGCAGTTTGGTATACCGGGACAATAACTATGGCTACACCTTC
12 once TRBJ1-6 . TRBV29-1 CSAGTLNSPLHF TGCAGCGCCGGGACATTGAATTCACCCCTCCACTTT
16 . TRBJ1-6 . TRBV19 CATSLGNHVLYSPLHF TGTGCCACCAGTCTCGGGAACCACGTACTATATTCACCCCTCCACTTT
13 . TRBJ2-7 . TRBV6-5 CASSQGGGYEQYF TGTGCCAGCAGCCAAGGGGGGGGGTACGAGCAGTACTTC
14 . TRBJ2-2 . TRBV11-2 CASSSYRVTGELFF TGTGCCAGCAGCTCATACAGGGTCACCGGGGAGCTGTTTTTT
13 . TRBJ2-7 . TRBV12-3/TRBV12-4 CASSPIARSEQYF TGTGCCAGCAGTCCGATCGCGAGGTCCGAGCAGTACTTC
13 . TRBJ1-5 . TRBV7-2 CASSWGGLLAQHF TGTGCCAGCAGCTGGGGGGGGCTACTGGCCCAGCATTTT
13 . TRBJ2-7 . TRBV28 CASSPGGQDEQYF TGTGCCAGCAGTCCCGGGGGGCAGGACGAGCAGTACTTC
16 . TRBJ2-3 TRBD1 TRBV30 CAWKPGQRDYTDTQYF TGTGCCTGGAAACCGGGACAGAGAGATTACACAGATACGCAGTATTTT
15 . TRBJ2-5 . TRBV7-8 CASSLRPTGQETQYF TGTGCCAGCAGCTTACGCCCTACAGGGCAAGAGACCCAGTACTTC
13 few TRBJ1-5 TRBD1 TRBV7-6 CASSAGTAGPQHF TGTGCCAGCAGCGCGGGGACAGCCGGGCCCCAGCATTTT
17 . TRBJ2-5 . TRBV4-3 CASRTSRWAADQETQYF TGCGCCAGCAGAACAAGTCGGTGGGCAGCCGACCAAGAGACCCAGTACTTC
15 . TRBJ2-5 TRBD1 TRBV11-2 CASSTEDRYQETQYF TGTGCCAGCAGCACGGAGGACAGGTACCAAGAGACCCAGTACTTC
19 . TRBJ2-5 . TRBV5-5 CASRQDIPLVHHIQETQYF TGTGCCAGCAGACAGGACATCCCCTTGGTCCACCACATCCAAGAGACCCAGTACTTC
13 . TRBJ1-1 . TRBV28 CASWTALNTEAFF TGTGCCAGCTGGACAGCTCTTAACACTGAAGCTTTCTTT
17 . TRBJ1-4 . TRBV21-1 CASSKVRFWDFRRKLFF TGTGCCAGCAGCAAAGTTCGATTCTGGGACTTTCGGAGAAAACTGTTTTTT
11 . TRBJ2-4 . TRBV11-2 CASSYGGIRHF TGTGCCAGCAGCTATGGGGGCATTAGACACTTC